These 3 T cell receptor beta chains came from one sample sequenced in a study of Graves' ophthalmopathy and Graves' hyperthyroidism (dated by TCRdb to the late 2010s). Reads for this sample came from an Illumina HiSeq 2000. TCR beta CDR3 regions were amplified from RNA transcripts for repertoire sequencing. The first round of RT-PCR was done with HTBI primers and the Qiagen OneStep RT-PCR kit, and was followed by a second round of multiplex PCR, then size selection and purification. TCRdb trimmed public reads at Q25 via fastp, called clones via MiXCR and kept in-frame beta chains. Merged by CDR3 protein, the rows form single entries marked with the most common genes and DNA. This sample is represented by roughly 420,000 distinct CDR3 sequences; roughly 21% of them were singletons. Around 3% of the sample rests with the top ten. Sequencing was done on a sample of peripheral blood. These receptors came from a woman aged 18-29 years with stable Graves' hyperthyroidism. Donor details come from another sample of the same person, matched by shared clones.

This clonotype was observed many times. It is unclear where the CDR3 begins or ends on the DNA, so no DNA is shown, and the CDR3 is as TCRdb lists it. The gene calls are TRBV25-1 and TRBJ2-3; TRBD1, the table's D call, was not compared with the DNA. Counting both end residues, the CDR3 totals 15 amino acids. The germline gives CDR1 MGHDK, CDR2 SYGVNS. CDR3 residues: CASSDSGQGTDTQYF.

This clonotype was seen repeatedly, ten times or more. The CDR3 reads CASSFWQASSYEQYF. The CDR3 DNA sequence: TGTGCCAGCAGTTTTTGGCAGGCCAGCTCCTACGAGCAGTACTTC. The chain recombines TRBV28 with TRBJ2-7; no definite D call. CDR1 is MDHEN, CDR2 SYDVKM, per germline. V lost 3 bases and J lost 0, with 12 bases in between. This CDR3 has 15 amino acids.

This chain uses TRBV20-1 with TRBJ2-7; 7 positions match TRBD1. The J segment lost 7 bases and the V segment lost 1 base, leaving 10 bases of the junction unmatched. CDR1 is DFQATT and CDR2 is SNEGSKA in the germline V gene (reference sequence). CDR3 length equals 14 residues. CDR3 sequence reads: CSARVGQPLREQYF. The CDR3 DNA reads as TGCAGTGCTAGAGTGGGACAGCCTCTTCGAGAGCAGTACTTC.